The rows below give T cell receptor beta chains drawn from one sample of a study of blood T cell repertoires in COVID-19. Generated by immunoSEQ multiplex PCR, the TCRdb table keeps only in-frame clones and is missing some. Here the sample spans 35,000 to 40,000 clones, around four fifths being singletons. The sequenced sample was peripheral blood. The receptors come from a man aged 50 or older with active COVID-19. CDR3s include the opening cysteine and the closing phenylalanine or tryptophan. Fields, in order: clone size, D gene, J gene, V gene, CDR3 protein, CDR3 DNA. The D gene is left open where the match is weak. Size is omitted from some rows. Given values are once, few, many or a class for expanded clones.

clone_size: medium-sized; d_call: -; j_call: TRBJ1-1; v_call: TRBV5-4; cdr3_aa: CASSLAGGPSEQAEAFF; cdr3_nt: TGTGCCAGCAGCTTGGCCGGCGGCCCTTCTGAACAGGCCGAAGCTTTCTTT
clone_size: -; d_call: -; j_call: TRBJ2-2; v_call: TRBV19; cdr3_aa: CASSIDDIAGELFF; cdr3_nt: TGTGCCAGTAGTATAGATGACATTGCCGGGGAGCTGTTTTTT
clone_size: -; d_call: -; j_call: TRBJ1-2; v_call: TRBV6-2/TRBV6-3; cdr3_aa: CASSTPGGSWYGYTF; cdr3_nt: TGTGCCAGCAGTACGCCGGGGGGCAGTTGGTATGGCTACACCTTC
clone_size: few; d_call: -; j_call: TRBJ2-1; v_call: TRBV6-5; cdr3_aa: CASSYSTVHNEQFF; cdr3_nt: TGTGCCAGCAGTTACTCGACAGTCCACAATGAGCAGTTCTTC
clone_size: -; d_call: TRBD2; j_call: TRBJ2-7; v_call: TRBV27; cdr3_aa: CASSEGLAAYEQYF; cdr3_nt: TGTGCCAGCAGTGAGGGACTAGCGGCTTACGAGCAGTACTTC
clone_size: -; d_call: -; j_call: TRBJ1-2; v_call: TRBV11-2; cdr3_aa: CASSQALQGGYTF; cdr3_nt: TGTGCCAGCAGCCAGGCCCTTCAGGGGGGCTACACCTTC
clone_size: -; d_call: -; j_call: TRBJ2-7; v_call: TRBV7-9; cdr3_aa: CASSLGSGNHEQYF; cdr3_nt: TGTGCCAGCAGCTTAGGTTCAGGGAACCACGAGCAGTACTTC
clone_size: -; d_call: TRBD2; j_call: TRBJ2-3; v_call: TRBV27; cdr3_aa: CASSPRLAGGSDTQYF; cdr3_nt: TGTGCCAGCAGTCCCCGACTAGCGGGGGGGTCAGATACGCAGTATTTT
clone_size: once; d_call: -; j_call: TRBJ2-2; v_call: TRBV6-5; cdr3_aa: CASSYSQGDGELFF; cdr3_nt: TGTGCCAGCAGTTACTCACAGGGCGACGGGGAGCTGTTTTTT
clone_size: -; d_call: -; j_call: TRBJ1-1; v_call: TRBV6-6; cdr3_aa: CASSRGQFRNTEAFF; cdr3_nt: TGTGCCAGCAGCCGCGGACAGTTCAGAAACACTGAAGCTTTCTTT
clone_size: -; d_call: TRBD2; j_call: TRBJ2-2; v_call: TRBV27; cdr3_aa: CASSSAGGPWSGELFF; cdr3_nt: TGTGCCAGCAGTTCTGCGGGGGGGCCATGGTCCGGGGAGCTGTTTTTT
clone_size: -; d_call: -; j_call: TRBJ2-1; v_call: TRBV7-9; cdr3_aa: CASSLIQGADNEQFF; cdr3_nt: TGTGCCAGCAGCTTGATACAGGGTGCAGACAATGAGCAGTTCTTC
clone_size: few; d_call: TRBD1; j_call: TRBJ1-2; v_call: TRBV6-5; cdr3_aa: CASSSGTGSLYGYTF; cdr3_nt: TGTGCCAGCAGCTCCGGGACAGGAAGCCTCTATGGCTACACCTTC
clone_size: -; d_call: TRBD2; j_call: TRBJ2-5; v_call: TRBV11-2; cdr3_aa: CASQSGTSGEGTQYF; cdr3_nt: TGTGCCAGCCAATCCGGGACTAGCGGGGAAGGGACCCAGTACTTC
clone_size: few; d_call: TRBD1; j_call: TRBJ2-7; v_call: TRBV27; cdr3_aa: CASGTWTGTYEQYF; cdr3_nt: TGTGCCAGCGGAACCTGGACAGGGACCTACGAGCAGTACTTC
clone_size: -; d_call: -; j_call: TRBJ1-1; v_call: TRBV3-1/TRBV3-2; cdr3_aa: CASSHMPSGGHTEAFF; cdr3_nt: TGTGCCAGCAGCCATATGCCGTCGGGGGGGCATACTGAAGCTTTCTTT
clone_size: few; d_call: -; j_call: TRBJ2-7; v_call: TRBV6-5; cdr3_aa: CASSYDRGADEQYF; cdr3_nt: TGTGCCAGCAGTTACGACCGGGGGGCAGACGAGCAGTACTTC
clone_size: -; d_call: -; j_call: TRBJ1-6; v_call: TRBV6-6; cdr3_aa: CASSTQVHNSPLHF; cdr3_nt: TGTGCCAGCAGCACGCAGGTCCATAATTCACCCCTCCACTTT
clone_size: -; d_call: -; j_call: TRBJ2-7; v_call: TRBV28; cdr3_aa: CASSLATSGPYEQYF; cdr3_nt: TGTGCCAGCAGTTTAGCGACATCAGGTCCCTACGAGCAGTACTTC
clone_size: -; d_call: -; j_call: TRBJ1-5; v_call: TRBV13; cdr3_aa: CASSRGHPPQPQHF; cdr3_nt: TGTGCCAGCAGCCGGGGACACCCGCCTCAGCCCCAGCATTTT
clone_size: -; d_call: TRBD2; j_call: TRBJ2-3; v_call: TRBV7-2; cdr3_aa: CASSPIPLAGGLGADTQYF; cdr3_nt: TGTGCCAGCAGCCCCATCCCACTAGCGGGGGGGCTGGGCGCAGATACGCAGTATTTT
clone_size: -; d_call: -; j_call: TRBJ2-7; v_call: TRBV7-8; cdr3_aa: CASSPDQGFAYEQYF; cdr3_nt: TGTGCCAGCAGCCCCGATCAGGGGTTTGCCTACGAGCAGTACTTC
clone_size: -; d_call: TRBD1; j_call: TRBJ1-1; v_call: TRBV10-3; cdr3_aa: CAIGTGGTEAFF; cdr3_nt: TGTGCCATCGGTACAGGGGGCACTGAAGCTTTCTTT
clone_size: few; d_call: -; j_call: TRBJ1-2; v_call: TRBV10-3; cdr3_aa: CAISDDRYYGYTF; cdr3_nt: TGTGCCATCAGTGACGACAGGTACTATGGCTACACCTTC
clone_size: medium-sized; d_call: -; j_call: TRBJ2-1; v_call: TRBV7-8; cdr3_aa: CASSLASGVAYNEQFF; cdr3_nt: TGTGCCAGCAGCTTAGCGTCCGGGGTGGCCTACAATGAGCAGTTCTTC
clone_size: once; d_call: TRBD1; j_call: TRBJ1-1; v_call: TRBV5-5; cdr3_aa: CASSFDRGKAFF; cdr3_nt: TGTGCCAGCAGCTTTGACAGGGGGAAAGCTTTCTTT
clone_size: -; d_call: TRBD1; j_call: TRBJ1-2; v_call: TRBV18; cdr3_aa: CASSKTGGDSNYGYTF; cdr3_nt: TGTGCCAGCTCCAAGACAGGGGGAGACTCGAACTATGGCTACACCTTC
clone_size: -; d_call: -; j_call: TRBJ1-2; v_call: TRBV2; cdr3_aa: CASMDSYYGYTF; cdr3_nt: TGTGCCAGCATGGACAGCTACTATGGCTACACCTTC
clone_size: -; d_call: -; j_call: TRBJ2-1; v_call: TRBV6-6; cdr3_aa: CASRLTGEQFF; cdr3_nt: TGTGCCAGCAGATTAACGGGTGAGCAGTTCTTC
clone_size: -; d_call: TRBD2; j_call: TRBJ2-7; v_call: TRBV7-2; cdr3_aa: CASSRLAGGQEQYF; cdr3_nt: TGTGCCAGCAGCAGACTAGCGGGGGGGCAGGAGCAGTACTTC
clone_size: -; d_call: TRBD2; j_call: TRBJ2-7; v_call: TRBV5-1; cdr3_aa: CASSLELAGVYEQYF; cdr3_nt: TGCGCCAGCAGCTTGGAGCTAGCGGGGGTCTACGAGCAGTACTTC
clone_size: few; d_call: -; j_call: TRBJ2-1; v_call: TRBV6-4; cdr3_aa: CASSVVLGEDEQFF; cdr3_nt: TGTGCCAGCAGTGTAGTGTTAGGAGAGGATGAGCAGTTCTTC
clone_size: once; d_call: TRBD1; j_call: TRBJ2-7; v_call: TRBV5-1; cdr3_aa: CASSWGQGVYEQYF; cdr3_nt: TGCGCCAGCAGCTGGGGACAGGGGGTGTACGAGCAGTACTTC
clone_size: -; d_call: TRBD2; j_call: TRBJ2-3; v_call: TRBV28; cdr3_aa: CASRDTSGGAHTQYF; cdr3_nt: TGTGCCAGCAGGGATACTAGCGGGGGGGCGCATACGCAGTATTTT
clone_size: -; d_call: -; j_call: TRBJ2-2; v_call: TRBV18; cdr3_aa: CASSLGTPLADGGELFF; cdr3_nt: TGTGCCAGCTCACTTGGGACACCCTTGGCGGATGGCGGGGAGCTGTTTTTT
clone_size: -; d_call: -; j_call: TRBJ2-7; v_call: TRBV10-2; cdr3_aa: CASSEPASRDFYEQYF; cdr3_nt: TGCGCCAGCAGTGAGCCGGCCTCCCGTGACTTCTACGAGCAGTACTTC
clone_size: -; d_call: -; j_call: TRBJ2-5; v_call: TRBV1; cdr3_aa: CTSSQDRRCLAASYQETQYF; cdr3_nt: TGCACCAGCAGCCAAGATCGAAGGTGTCTAGCGGCGTCGTACCAAGAGACCCAGTACTTC
clone_size: few; d_call: -; j_call: TRBJ2-1; v_call: TRBV2; cdr3_aa: CASSPLGGAAYNEQFF; cdr3_nt: TGTGCCAGCAGTCCCCTGGGCGGGGCAGCCTACAATGAGCAGTTCTTC
clone_size: -; d_call: TRBD1; j_call: TRBJ1-4; v_call: TRBV12-5; cdr3_aa: CASGSSDRAEKLFF; cdr3_nt: TGTGCTAGTGGTTCCTCGGACAGGGCTGAAAAACTGTTTTTT
clone_size: once; d_call: -; j_call: TRBJ1-2; v_call: TRBV4-2; cdr3_aa: CASSQVQGGDYGYTF; cdr3_nt: TGTGCCAGCAGCCAAGTACAGGGTGGGGACTATGGCTACACCTTC
clone_size: few; d_call: -; j_call: TRBJ1-2; v_call: TRBV10-2; cdr3_aa: CASTEGGTSERGYGYTF; cdr3_nt: TGCGCCAGCACCGAGGGGGGGACAAGCGAACGGGGCTATGGCTACACCTTC
clone_size: -; d_call: -; j_call: TRBJ2-5; v_call: TRBV2; cdr3_aa: CANKETQYF; cdr3_nt: TGTGCCAACAAAGAGACCCAGTACTTC
clone_size: -; d_call: TRBD2; j_call: TRBJ2-5; v_call: TRBV10-3; cdr3_aa: CAISDVLAGGGRSEETQYF; cdr3_nt: TGTGCCATCAGTGATGTACTAGCGGGGGGTGGGAGAAGTGAGGAGACCCAGTACTTC
clone_size: -; d_call: TRBD1; j_call: TRBJ1-5; v_call: TRBV27; cdr3_aa: CASSLGTGGNQPQHF; cdr3_nt: TGTGCCAGCAGTTTGGGAACAGGGGGCAATCAGCCCCAGCATTTT
clone_size: -; d_call: TRBD1; j_call: TRBJ2-7; v_call: TRBV6-4; cdr3_aa: CASSPTGAETYEQYF; cdr3_nt: TGTGCCAGCAGTCCTACAGGGGCAGAGACCTACGAGCAGTACTTC
clone_size: -; d_call: TRBD1; j_call: TRBJ1-4; v_call: TRBV14; cdr3_aa: CASSQLTGGKGEKLFF; cdr3_nt: TGTGCCAGCAGCCAACTCACAGGGGGCAAGGGTGAAAAACTGTTTTTT
clone_size: few; d_call: -; j_call: TRBJ2-2; v_call: TRBV2; cdr3_aa: CASSEDIYTGELFF; cdr3_nt: TGTGCCAGCAGTGAGGACATTTACACCGGGGAGCTGTTTTTT
clone_size: -; d_call: TRBD1; j_call: TRBJ2-5; v_call: TRBV19; cdr3_aa: CASSIDRDRGLLVVKETQYF; cdr3_nt: TGTGCCAGTAGTATAGATCGGGACAGGGGGCTCCTGGTAGTCAAAGAGACCCAGTACTTC
clone_size: -; d_call: -; j_call: TRBJ2-3; v_call: TRBV11-3; cdr3_aa: CASRDSMVDTQYF; cdr3_nt: TGTGCCAGCAGGGATAGCATGGTGGATACGCAGTATTTT
clone_size: -; d_call: -; j_call: TRBJ2-3; v_call: TRBV5-4; cdr3_aa: CASSPDGQNWGDTQYF; cdr3_nt: TGTGCCAGCAGCCCTGATGGACAGAATTGGGGAGATACGCAGTATTTT
clone_size: once; d_call: -; j_call: TRBJ1-4; v_call: TRBV19; cdr3_aa: CASSPGDRDNEKLFF; cdr3_nt: TGTGCCAGTAGCCCGGGAGACAGAGATAATGAAAAACTGTTTTTT
clone_size: -; d_call: TRBD1; j_call: TRBJ2-1; v_call: TRBV6-5; cdr3_aa: CASSLQGTKYNEQFF; cdr3_nt: TGTGCCAGCAGTTTACAGGGGACAAAGTACAATGAGCAGTTCTTC
clone_size: once; d_call: -; j_call: TRBJ1-6; v_call: TRBV25-1; cdr3_aa: CASSESGRSYNSPLHF; cdr3_nt: TGTGCCAGCAGTGAATCAGGGCGCTCCTATAATTCACCCCTCCACTTT